Below are 9 T cell receptor beta chains sequenced from a single sample in a study of blood T cell repertoires in COVID-19. Clones were sequenced by immunoSEQ multiplex PCR, and TCRdb holds only the in-frame ones, with some missing. The sample yields around 49,000 clones, over 85% seen once. Input material: peripheral blood. All receptors derive from a man in his fifties or sixties with COVID-19, enrolled during active disease.

This clone was observed a few times. This chain uses TRBV7-9 with TRBJ2-7, with D perhaps TRBD2 (7 bases). Germline V CDR1 and CDR2: SEHNR, FQNEAQ (reference sequence). This CDR3 spans 15 amino acids. Trimming took off 8 bases at V and 7 bases at J, with 24 bases between the two ends. CDR3 DNA sequence: TGTGCCAGCCACCCCGGGGCGGGGGCCCCCTTGGAGCAGTACTTC. Protein product: CASHPGAGAPLEQYF.

This sequence joins TRBV4-1 and TRBJ1-3, with 8 bases aligning to TRBD1. J was trimmed by 6 bases and V by 3 bases; bases with no gene match: 7. CDR3 length equals 15 residues. Germline V gene data show CDR1 as MGHRA and CDR2 as YSYEKL. Here the CDR3 DNA reads TGCGCCAGCAGCCAGGGACAGGCTAGGATAAACACCATATATTTT. Protein: CASSQGQARINTIYF.

V gene TRBV28 combines with J gene TRBJ1-4; TRBD1 matches at 8 bases. Looked up from germline, CDR1 is MDHEN and CDR2 is SYDVKM. V lost 6 bases and J lost 7; bases outside the gene matches: 7. The CDR3 covers 14 residues. The CDR3 region is CASRNGQGGEKLFF. CDR3 nucleotides: TGTGCCAGCAGAAACGGACAGGGTGGTGAAAAACTGTTTTTT.

This chain links TRBV2 with TRBJ1-2; 7 bases match TRBD1. The CDR3 covers 13 residues. The ends lost 5 bases at V and 4 bases at J; junction bases unmatched: 4. Germline loops: CDR1 SNHLY, CDR2 FYNNEI. Here the CDR3 reads CASSPDRRYGYTF. The CDR3 DNA reads TGTGCCAGCAGTCCGGACAGGCGCTATGGCTACACCTTC.

This chain links TRBV5-1 with TRBJ2-3, with 7 bases matching TRBD1. Unmatched junction bases numbered 8, after V lost 2 bases and J lost 2 bases. The CDR3 contains 16 residues. Germline V lookup: CDR1 SGHRS, CDR2 YFSETQ. CDR3 loop: CASSFPQGENTDTQYF. The DNA of the CDR3 is TGCGCCAGCAGCTTTCCCCAGGGGGAAAACACAGATACGCAGTATTTT.

The rearrangement links TRBV30 to TRBJ1-5; TRBD1 matches 8 bases. Germline trimming cut 3 bases from V and 0 bases from J; bases unmatched to any gene: 10. The length of the CDR3 is 17 residues. Germline-derived CDR1 and CDR2 are GTSNPN and SVGIG (reference sequence). In DNA form, the CDR3 reads TGTGCCTGGAGGCCTGCGGCAGGGGGCTTTAGCAATCAGCCCCAGCATTTT. Translation: CAWRPAAGGFSNQPQHF.

The rearrangement uses TRBV6-4 and TRBJ1-1; the D gene is possibly TRBD1 (6 bases). Germline CDR1 and CDR2: MRHNA and SNTAGT. The V end was cut by 6 bases, the J end by 0 bases, with 14 bases between. The CDR3 sequence is 15 residues long. The DNA of the CDR3 is TGTGCCAGCAGGCCCTTGCCAGGGGTGAACACTGAAGCTTTCTTT. Amino acids: CASRPLPGVNTEAFF.

This clone was seen more than once but under ten times. The genes are TRBV4-1 and TRBJ2-6, with TRBD1 matching 9 bases. The CDR3 is made up of 20 amino acids. V was pared by 2 bases and J by 2 bases, with 13 bases of the junction left unmatched. Germline V lookup: CDR1 MGHRA, CDR2 YSYEKL. In DNA form, the CDR3 reads TGCGCCAGCAGCCAACACAGGGGGCGGACGGTATCCGCTGGGGCCAACGTCCTGACTTTC. Its translation: CASSQHRGRTVSAGANVLTF.

V and J are TRBV12-3 or TRBV12-4 and TRBJ1-1; no firm D call. V lost 5 bases to trimming and J lost 0 bases, with 7 bases between them. The CDR3 covers 13 residues. DNA for the CDR3: TGTGCCAGCAGTATACTCATGAACACTGAAGCTTTCTTT. This gives the protein CASSILMNTEAFF.